This TCR beta chain was found in a study of post-analysis software for immune sequencing data. Study-level findings and limits: In patients, TRBV5-6, TRBV5-1 and TRBV20-1 belonged to five TRBV segments found more frequently than in controls. Compared with controls, patients showed significantly lower normalized Chao1 diversity.

As for this clonotype: Its target is unknown. A much larger clone sits a single nucleotide away, making a read error possible. The conserved closing phenylalanine or tryptophan is absent in this CDR3, likely reflecting a read error.

Unique molecular identifiers were present in the TCR beta cDNA libraries. TCRdb itself ran the PCR reads through MiXCR, one entry per CDR3 protein. The profile shows roughly 200,000 distinct CDR3 sequences, around 29% of them singletons. The CDR3 is 15 residues long. Trimming took 4 bases from V and 4 from J; bases not matched to a gene: 6. Per the germline V gene, CDR1 is SGHDT and CDR2 is YYEEEE. The specimen sequenced was blood. The clonotype originates from a girl aged 2-17 years with multiple sclerosis. V usage is TRBV5-6 and J usage is TRBJ2-1, with TRBD1 matching over 9 bases. The CDR3 reads CASSRTGTGYNEQFC. CDR3 DNA: TGTGCCAGCAGCCGAACCGGGACAGGGTACAATGAGCAGTTCTGC.